This T cell receptor (beta chain) comes out of a study of T cells after yellow fever vaccination. Study results and caveats: Most clones from primary vaccination resurfaced after the booster (about 95% CD4, 70% to 90% CD8). Weaker overall was a secondary response that nonetheless peaked faster, on day 5 versus 15.

As TCR cDNA was made by 5'RACE template switching, a universal primer site and UMIs were added. From the 5' RACE reads, TCRdb called clonotypes with MiXCR, one entry per CDR3 protein. In the table there are approximately 74,000 distinct CDR3 sequences, 5% to 6.5% of which are singletons. This CDR3 is built from 15 residues. The V gene's germline CDR1 is MNHEY and CDR2 SMNVEV (reference sequence). Germline trimming cut 9 bases from V and 0 bases from J; bases unmatched to any gene: 5. The table lists this clonotype with many counts. The antigen is not known. The V and J genes are TRBV27 and TRBJ2-6, with 7 bases fitting TRBD2. Source: CD4+ T cells sorted from PBMCs, taken roughly 15 days after the first yellow fever vaccination. The TCR originated in a man aged 18 to 29 who received the YFV17D yellow fever vaccine. CDR3 region: CASGGGSSGANVLTF. In DNA, the CDR3 is TGTGCCAGTGGGGGGGGAAGCTCTGGGGCCAACGTCCTGACTTTC.